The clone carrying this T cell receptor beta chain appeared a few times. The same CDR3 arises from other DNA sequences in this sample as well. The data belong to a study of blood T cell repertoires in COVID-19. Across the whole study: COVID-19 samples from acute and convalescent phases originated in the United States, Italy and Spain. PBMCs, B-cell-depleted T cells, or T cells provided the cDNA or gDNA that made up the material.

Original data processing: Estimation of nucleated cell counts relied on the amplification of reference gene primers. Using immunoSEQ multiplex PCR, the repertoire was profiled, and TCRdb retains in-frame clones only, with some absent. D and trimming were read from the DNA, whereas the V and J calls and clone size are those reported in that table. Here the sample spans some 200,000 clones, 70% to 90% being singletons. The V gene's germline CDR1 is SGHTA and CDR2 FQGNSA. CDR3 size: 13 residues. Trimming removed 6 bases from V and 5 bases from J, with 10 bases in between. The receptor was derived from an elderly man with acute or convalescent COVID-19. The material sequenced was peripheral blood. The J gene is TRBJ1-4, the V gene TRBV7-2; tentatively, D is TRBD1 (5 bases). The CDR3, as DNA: TGTGCCAGCAGACCTACAGGAAATGAAAAACTGTTTTTT. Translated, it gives CASRPTGNEKLFF. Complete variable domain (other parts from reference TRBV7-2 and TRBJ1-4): GAGVSQSPSNKVTEKGKDVELRCDPISGHTALYWYRQSLGQGLEFLIYFQGNSAPDKSGLPSDRFSAERTGGSVSTLTIQRTQQEDSAVYLCASRPTGNEKLFFGSGTQLSVL.